The 23 T cell receptor beta chains presented below share a single source sample, sequenced in a study of blood T cell repertoires in COVID-19. TCRdb's table, derived via immunoSEQ multiplex PCR, lists solely in-frame clones and lacks some. The table includes 70,000 to 95,000 clones, roughly 82% detected once. What was sequenced was peripheral blood. Receptor source: a human donor in a cohort sampled during active COVID-19.

The chain combines TRBV13 with TRBJ1-2, with 11 bases identical to TRBD1. The germline CDR1 and CDR2 sequences are PRHDT and FYEKMQ (reference sequence). There are 15 residues in the CDR3. V trimming: 5 bases; J trimming: 5 bases; junction bases outside the gene matches: 7. The CDR3: CASSHRTGGLYGYTF. The DNA for the CDR3 is TGTGCCAGCAGCCATCGGACAGGGGGCTTGTATGGCTACACCTTC.

J is TRBJ2-3 and V is TRBV20-1; TRBD2 matches at 8 bases. Trimming cost V 3 bases and J 2 bases; bases outside gene matches: 7. The CDR3 is 15 residues long. CDR1 DFQATT and CDR2 SNEGSKA come from the germline V gene (reference sequence). The CDR3 DNA reads as TGCAGTGCTAGTTCCGGCGGGGGGTCCACAGATACGCAGTATTTT. Its protein is CSASSGGGSTDTQYF.

The chain is built from TRBV19 and TRBJ1-1; 8 nucleotides align to TRBD1. V trimming: 9 bases; J trimming: 5 bases; junction bases outside the gene matches: 5. Germline CDR1 and CDR2: LNHDA and SQIVND (reference sequence). This CDR3 comprises 12 residues. This chain's CDR3 is CASRQGRTEAFF. CDR3 in DNA: TGTGCCAGCCGACAGGGGAGGACTGAAGCTTTCTTT.

This clone appeared many times. The V gene is TRBV10-3, the J gene TRBJ2-7; tentative D call: TRBD1 (5 bases). V was cut by 10 bases and J by 0 bases, with 13 bases left in between. Germline V gene lookup returns CDR1 ENHRY and CDR2 SYGVKD. The CDR3 has 13 amino acids. CDR3 in amino acids: CATTPDSSYEQYF. CDR3 nucleotide sequence: TGTGCCACGACTCCCGACAGCTCCTACGAGCAGTACTTC.

The chain recombines TRBV18 with TRBJ1-3; D is unresolved. Trimming removed 0 bases at V and 6 bases at J, with 12 bases between. CDR3 length: 15 amino acids. In germline, CDR1 is KGHSH, CDR2 LQKENI. This CDR3 is CASSPPGRSKNTIYF. CDR3 DNA sequence: TGTGCCAGCTCACCACCGGGCAGGTCTAAAAACACCATATATTTT.

The CDR3 DNA sequence: TGTGCCAGCAGCCCATCCGGGACAACGGCCTACGAGCAGTACTTC. Protein product: CASSPSGTTAYEQYF. This chain links TRBV7-9 with TRBJ2-7; D might be TRBD1 (6 bases). The germline gives CDR1 SEHNR, CDR2 FQNEAQ (reference sequence). The CDR3 totals 15 residues. The V end lost 5 bases, the J end lost 2 bases, and 16 bases lay between the germline ends.

Comment on this clone: Within the sample, other DNA sequences also encode this same CDR3. V gene TRBV5-1 combines with J gene TRBJ2-3, with 8 bases matching TRBD2. V shed 0 bases, J shed 0 bases, and the junction held 0 bases outside the gene matches. CDR3 length: 15 residues. From germline, CDR1 is SGHRS and CDR2 YFSETQ. In DNA form, the CDR3 reads TGCGCCAGCAGCTTGGCGGGGGGGAGCACAGATACGCAGTATTTT. This encodes CASSLAGGSTDTQYF.

The chain uses TRBV30 and TRBJ2-5, with 8 nucleotides matching TRBD1. From germline, CDR1 is GTSNPN and CDR2 SVGIG (reference sequence). The V segment lost 2 bases and the J segment 3 bases; nucleotides outside the gene matches: 2. CDR3 size: 13 residues. CDR3 DNA: TGTGCCTGGAGTAAACAGGGGGAAGAGACCCAGTACTTC. Protein: CAWSKQGEETQYF.

The chain links TRBV4-1 to TRBJ2-1, with D perhaps matching TRBD2 (6 bases). CDR1 and CDR2 (germline): MGHRA, YSYEKL. With 4 bases removed from V and 5 bases from J, the gap between germline ends came to 15 bases. This CDR3 contains 15 residues. CDR3 protein: CASSRSSGDHNEQFF. For the CDR3, the DNA is TGCGCCAGCAGCCGAAGTTCGGGGGACCACAATGAGCAGTTCTTC.

The gene calls are TRBV2 and TRBJ1-2; D gene ambiguous. The CDR3 spans 13 residues. Germline loops: CDR1 SNHLY, CDR2 FYNNEI. Trimming removed 3 bases at V and 8 bases at J, with 13 bases between. CDR3 in DNA: TGTGCCAGCAGTGAGGGCCCGGAGGGCGGCTACACCTTC. The encoded protein is CASSEGPEGGYTF.

The J gene is TRBJ2-2, the V gene TRBV4-1, with 8 bases lining up with TRBD1. Trimming took 0 bases from V and 4 from J; bases not matched to a gene: 7. The CDR3 length is 17 residues. Germline CDR1 reads MGHRA; CDR2 reads YSYEKL. The CDR3 region is CASSQDPTGVRTGELFF. For the CDR3, the DNA is TGCGCCAGCAGCCAAGATCCGACAGGGGTTCGCACCGGGGAGCTGTTTTTT.

This clone was observed a single time. This rearrangement joins TRBV3-1 (or the pseudogene TRBV3-2) to TRBJ2-7, with 12 bases lining up with TRBD2. Germline values: CDR1 LGHDT, CDR2 YNNKEL (reference sequence). The CDR3 spans 15 residues. The trim removed 3 bases at V and 0 bases at J, leaving 0 bases unmatched. As DNA, the CDR3 is TGTGCCAGCAGCCAGACTAGCGGGAGCTCCTACGAGCAGTACTTC. Translation gives CASSQTSGSSYEQYF.

The chain employs TRBV28 and TRBJ1-5; D is uncertain. Germline V gene lookup returns CDR1 MDHEN and CDR2 SYDVKM. V lost 1 base to trimming and J lost 5 bases, with 15 bases between them. The CDR3 is 16 residues long. Written as DNA, the CDR3 is TGTGCCAGCAGTTTATTCGACGGGAGACCTTATCAGCCCCAGCATTTT. Its translation is CASSLFDGRPYQPQHF.

V and J are TRBV11-3 and TRBJ2-3, with 12 bases matching TRBD2. The CDR3 consists of 17 residues. Germline CDR1 reads SGHNT; CDR2 reads YENEEA. V gave up 5 bases and J gave up 4 bases; unmatched junction bases: 10. The CDR3 coding sequence is TGTGCCAGCAGCCAACGACTAGCGGGAGTGAACCCAGATACGCAGTATTTT. Translated: CASSQRLAGVNPDTQYF.

This clone was seen once. V gene TRBV9 combines with J gene TRBJ2-1, with a possible D match to TRBD2 (7 bases). The V and J ends lost 4 bases and 8 bases respectively, with 22 bases between them. From germline, CDR1 is SGDLS and CDR2 YYNGEE. The CDR3 sequence is 16 residues long. CDR3 DNA: TGTGCCAGCAGCCTAAGGTTTGAGGGGGGGCCTGATGAGCAGTTCTTC. Translation: CASSLRFEGGPDEQFF.

The chain joins TRBV11-2 to TRBJ1-1; no clear D gene. Per germline, CDR1 SGHAT and CDR2 FQNNGV. V dropped 1 base and J dropped 9 bases, with 9 bases sitting between them. The CDR3 contains 12 residues. The CDR3 loop reads CASSLGGGQAFF. CDR3 DNA: TGTGCCAGCAGCTTAGGGGGAGGGCAAGCTTTCTTT.

This clone was seen a single time. J is TRBJ2-7 and V is TRBV20-1; TRBD1 matches 8 bases. The junction had 4 bases not matched to a gene; V was cut back by 3 bases and J by 0 bases. The CDR3 has 14 residues. CDR1 and CDR2 (germline): DFQATT, SNEGSKA (reference sequence). The CDR3 DNA follows: TGCAGTGCTAGTGGGACAGGAAACTCCTACGAGCAGTACTTC. Amino acids: CSASGTGNSYEQYF.

In this sample, this clone turned up once. The chain couples TRBV23-1 to TRBJ1-6; perhaps TRBD1 as D (5 bases). TRBV23-1 is identified as an open reading frame with a role that is uncertain. Trimming left V 3 bases short and J 10 bases short, with 22 bases between. This CDR3 spans 17 amino acids. The CDR3 loop reads CASSQGGTGKGDSPLHF. CDR3 DNA sequence: TGCGCCAGCAGTCAGGGAGGGACGGGCAAAGGAGACTCACCCCTCCACTTT.

The chain employs TRBV7-2 and TRBJ2-5; 12 positions match TRBD2. The CDR3 is 14 amino acids. The V segment lost 4 bases and the J segment 4 bases; nucleotides outside the gene matches: 1. Germline CDR1 is SGHTA and CDR2 is FQGNSA. In DNA form, the CDR3 reads TGTGCCAGCAGCTGGGGACTAGCGGGAGAGACCCAGTACTTC. Translated, it gives CASSWGLAGETQYF.

The gene calls are TRBV4-3 and TRBJ2-5; TRBD2 aligns across 10 bases. The CDR3 has 14 residues. The germline CDR1 and CDR2 sequences are LGHNA and YSLEER. V shed 4 bases, J shed 4 bases, and the junction held 3 bases outside the gene matches. CDR3 loop: CASSPGTSAETQYF. In DNA, the CDR3 is TGCGCCAGCAGCCCTGGGACTAGCGCAGAGACCCAGTACTTC.

This rearrangement joins TRBV24-1 to TRBJ1-5; maybe TRBD1 (6 bases). CDR3 size: 13 residues. CDR1 is KGHDR, CDR2 SFDVKD, per germline. V lost 6 bases, J lost 7 bases, and 12 bases lay in between. For the CDR3, the DNA is TGTGCCACCAGTAAGCAGGGGCTCCAGCCCCAGCATTTT. Encoded protein: CATSKQGLQPQHF.

The gene calls are TRBV11-2 and TRBJ2-3; D may be TRBD1 (5 bases). The CDR3 runs to 17 residues. V gave up 4 bases and J gave up 2 bases, with 19 bases separating them. CDR1 and CDR2 (germline): SGHAT, FQNNGV. The CDR3 DNA reads TGTGCCAGCAGCTCTACAGGTTTTCTCGACTTCACAGATACGCAGTATTTT. This gives the protein CASSSTGFLDFTDTQYF.

The V and J genes are TRBV28 and TRBJ1-5; 11 bases agree with TRBD1. Losses at the gene ends were 8 bases for V and 0 bases for J; bases not matched to a gene: 9. The CDR3 runs to 17 residues. Germline V lookup: CDR1 MDHEN, CDR2 SYDVKM. The CDR3 sequence is CASVSGQGAFSNQPQHF. The DNA for the CDR3 is TGTGCCAGCGTTTCCGGACAGGGGGCGTTTAGCAATCAGCCCCAGCATTTT.